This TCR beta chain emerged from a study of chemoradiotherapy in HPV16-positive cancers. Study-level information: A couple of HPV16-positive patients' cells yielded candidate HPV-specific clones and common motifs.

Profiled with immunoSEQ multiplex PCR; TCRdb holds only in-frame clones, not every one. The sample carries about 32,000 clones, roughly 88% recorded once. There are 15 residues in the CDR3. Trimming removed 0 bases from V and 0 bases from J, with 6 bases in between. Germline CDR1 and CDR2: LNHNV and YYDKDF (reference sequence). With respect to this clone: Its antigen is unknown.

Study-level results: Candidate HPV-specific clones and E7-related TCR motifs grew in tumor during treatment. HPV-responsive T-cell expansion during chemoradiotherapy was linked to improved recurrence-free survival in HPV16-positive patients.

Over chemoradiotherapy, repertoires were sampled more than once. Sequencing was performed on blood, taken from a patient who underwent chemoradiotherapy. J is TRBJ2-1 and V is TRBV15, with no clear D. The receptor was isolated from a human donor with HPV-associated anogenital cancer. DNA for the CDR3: TGTGCCACCAGCAGAGAGGGCCCCTCCTACAATGAGCAGTTCTTC. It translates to CATSREGPSYNEQFF.